These 29 T cell receptor beta chains were all obtained from the same sample, sequenced in a study of shared T cell receptors in the human thymus. The repertoire was sequenced with immunoSEQ multiplex PCR; TCRdb's copy has only in-frame clones and lacks some. This table holds roughly 560,000 clones, around 82% found once. The sample was also reused in another study, on human thymus T cells.

Sequenced input: thymocytes. The receptors originated from a boy less than two years old with a congenital heart defect.

The rearrangement links TRBV30 to TRBJ1-4; the D gene is possibly TRBD1 (5 bases). The germline V gene has CDR1 GTSNPN and CDR2 SVGIG (reference sequence). The CDR3 length is 12 residues. The ends were cut back, 6 bases at V and 7 bases at J, with 12 bases in the middle. DNA of the CDR3: TGTGCCTGTGGCAGGGATCGTGAAAAACTGTTTTTT. Translated: CACGRDREKLFF.

The chain carries TRBV6-4 and TRBJ2-3; 9 nucleotides agree with TRBD2. J was trimmed by 5 bases and V by 4 bases; bases with no gene match: 10. The CDR3 extends over 16 amino acids. Germline V gene sequence: CDR1 MRHNA, CDR2 SNTAGT. The CDR3 region is CASSVSSGKDLDTQYF. The CDR3 DNA is TGTGCCAGCAGTGTTTCTAGCGGGAAAGATCTAGATACGCAGTATTTT.

J is TRBJ2-5 and V is TRBV11-3; tentative D call: TRBD2 (6 bases). Germline V gene lookup returns CDR1 SGHNT and CDR2 YENEEA. The CDR3 sequence is 14 residues long. Between the trimmed V and J ends, which lost 5 bases and 11 bases, there was a span of 21 bases. The CDR3 loop reads CASSDSGPSWVQYF. The CDR3 DNA sequence: TGTGCCAGCAGCGACAGCGGGCCCAGCTGGGTTCAGTACTTC. The variable domain in full, with the rest retrieved from reference TRBV11-3 and TRBJ2-5, is EAGVVQSPRYKIIEKKQPVAFWCNPISGHNTLYWYLQNLGQGPELLIRYENEEAVDDSQLPKDRFSAERLKGVDSTLKIQPAELGDSAVYLCASSDSGPSWVQYFGPGTRLLVL.

The J gene is TRBJ2-3, the V gene TRBV4-2, with TRBD1 as a possible D gene (5 bases). The germline V and J ends were trimmed by 1 base and 5 bases, with 16 bases remaining between them. Germline-derived CDR1 and CDR2 are LGHNA and YNFKEQ. The CDR3 is made up of 16 amino acids. The CDR3 reads CASSQGIGGRGDTQYF. The CDR3 nucleotides read TGTGCCAGCAGCCAAGGTATTGGCGGAAGGGGAGATACGCAGTATTTT.

The gene calls are TRBV21-1 and TRBJ2-7; TRBD1 is the table's D call, not checked against the DNA. TRBV21-1 constitutes a pseudogene. The CDR3 is 15 residues long. The CDR3 nucleotides read TGTGCCAGCAGCAAGTCGACAGGGGGCCCAGTGGAGCAGTACTTC. Translated, it gives CASSKSTGGPVEQYF.

This chain uses TRBV5-1 with TRBJ1-1, with TRBD1 as a possible D gene (6 bases). The ends were cut back, 4 bases at V and 0 bases at J, with 13 bases in the middle. The CDR3 consists of 15 residues. The germline V gene encodes CDR1 SGHRS and CDR2 YFSETQ. The DNA of the CDR3 is TGCGCCAGCAGCCCTCCGGGACACTTGAACACTGAAGCTTTCTTT. Protein product: CASSPPGHLNTEAFF.

CDR3 sequence (DNA): TGTGCCAGCAGCTTGTCTAGCGGACCCTACGAGCAGTACTTC. Translating gives CASSLSSGPYEQYF. This chain links TRBV5-4 with TRBJ2-7, with TRBD2 matching over 7 bases. The trim removed 1 base at V and 2 bases at J, leaving 3 bases unmatched. The CDR3 runs 14 residues. Germline CDR1 SGHNT, CDR2 YYREEE (reference sequence).

This clone was detected only a few times. The chain links TRBV30 to TRBJ2-3; 7 bases are shared with TRBD2. Germline CDR1 GTSNPN, CDR2 SVGIG (reference sequence). This CDR3 has 16 residues. Trimming at V came to 1 base and at J to 0 bases, leaving 7 bases not matched to a gene. CDR3 DNA sequence: TGTGCCTGGAGTGAAGCTAGCGGAAAGAGCACAGATACGCAGTATTTT. Amino acids: CAWSEASGKSTDTQYF.

The rearrangement uses TRBV5-5 and TRBJ2-7; 10 bases align to TRBD1. The germline V gene encodes CDR1 SGHKS and CDR2 YYEKEE (reference sequence). Unmatched junction bases numbered 4, after V lost 0 bases and J lost 4 bases. The CDR3 spans 15 residues. The CDR3 nucleotides are TGTGCCAGCAGCTTGGATGGGGACAGGGGTTACGAGCAGTACTTC. This translates into CASSLDGDRGYEQYF.

This chain connects TRBV2 to TRBJ2-5; D possibly corresponds to TRBD2 (6 bases). This CDR3 region has 15 residues. Trimming removed 3 bases at V and 7 bases at J, with 18 bases between. Germline CDR1 and CDR2: SNHLY and FYNNEI. This CDR3 reads CASSDGGAQVGTQYF. In nucleotides, the CDR3 is TGTGCCAGCAGTGATGGCGGGGCGCAAGTTGGGACCCAGTACTTC.

The CDR3 region has the DNA TGTGCCAGCAGTGAAGTGTTGAGAACTGAAGCTTTCTTT. It yields the protein CASSEVLRTEAFF. This chain links TRBV6-1 with TRBJ1-1, with unresolved D. V was trimmed by 1 base and J by 5 bases, leaving 8 bases between them. Germline CDR1 reads MNHNS; CDR2 reads SASEGT. The CDR3 has 13 amino acids.

The chain is built from TRBV7-2 and TRBJ1-1; perhaps TRBD1 as D (5 bases). This CDR3 is built from 13 residues. In germline, CDR1 is SGHTA, CDR2 FQGNSA. Trimming removed 1 base at V and 6 bases at J, with 9 bases between. Here the CDR3 DNA reads TGTGCCAGCAGCTTAGGGAGGGGCCCTGAAGCTTTCTTT. Protein: CASSLGRGPEAFF.

The chain is built from TRBV15 and TRBJ2-7; D not certain. The CDR3 totals 20 residues. Trimming shortened V by 0 bases and J by 3 bases, and 27 bases separated the two germline ends. Germline values: CDR1 LNHNV, CDR2 YYDKDF (reference sequence). The CDR3 bases are TGTGCCACCAGCAGAGATAAGAGGTCCCCGACTCACTCAACCCACTACGAGCAGTACTTC. This codes for CATSRDKRSPTHSTHYEQYF. Using reference TRBV15 and TRBJ2-7 for the parts outside the CDR3, the full variable domain is DAMVIQNPRYQVTQFGKPVTLSCSQTLNHNVMYWYQQKSSQAPKLLFHYYDKDFNNEADTPDNFQSRRPNTSFCFLDIRSPGLGDTAMYLCATSRDKRSPTHSTHYEQYFGPGTRLTVT.

This clone was counted between two and nine times. The CDR3 loop is CASSRGSSYNEQFF. DNA of the CDR3: TGTGCCAGTAGTCGGGGTTCCTCCTACAATGAGCAGTTCTTC. The chain uses TRBV19 and TRBJ2-1; D is perhaps TRBD2 (5 bases). In germline, CDR1 is LNHDA, CDR2 SQIVND (reference sequence). Trimming removed 5 bases at V and 0 bases at J, with 8 bases between. The CDR3 totals 14 residues. Looking up the rest from reference TRBV19 and TRBJ2-1 gives the full variable domain: DGGITQSPKYLFRKEGQNVTLSCEQNLNHDAMYWYRQDPGQGLRLIYYSQIVNDFQKGDIAEGYSVSREKKESFPLTVTSAQKNPTAFYLCASSRGSSYNEQFFGPGTRLTVL.

This sequence joins TRBV5-1 and TRBJ2-3, with TRBD2 matching over 7 bases. After removal of 0 bases from V and 10 bases from J, the junction contained 8 bases not matched to a gene. The CDR3 contains 14 residues. CDR1 is SGHRS, CDR2 YFSETQ, per germline. Written as DNA, the CDR3 is TGCGCCAGCAGCTTGGGGGCGGGAGCTCCCTCGCAGTATTTT. Amino acids: CASSLGAGAPSQYF.

The V and J genes are TRBV30 and TRBJ2-1, with 8 bases matching TRBD1. Germline CDR1 reads GTSNPN; CDR2 reads SVGIG (reference sequence). The CDR3 consists of 16 residues. Trimming at V came to 1 base and at J to 8 bases, leaving 13 bases not matched to a gene. The CDR3 here is CAWSASAGRGRDEQFF. DNA for the CDR3: TGTGCCTGGAGTGCAAGTGCTGGCAGGGGGCGTGATGAGCAGTTCTTC.

This clone was seen only a few times. The chain links TRBV25-1 to TRBJ1-4; tentatively, D is TRBD1 (5 bases). The CDR3 consists of 14 residues. The ends were cut back, 6 bases at V and 5 bases at J, with 13 bases in the middle. The germline gives CDR1 MGHDK, CDR2 SYGVNS. The CDR3 nucleotides are TGTGCCAGCAGCCAGCCAGGGCCCAATGAAAAACTGTTTTTT. It translates to CASSQPGPNEKLFF.

This clone occurred once. This rearrangement joins TRBV6-4 to TRBJ2-1, with D maybe TRBD2 (5 bases). This CDR3 is built from 14 residues. V was clipped by 0 bases and J by 9 bases, with 12 bases between them. In germline, CDR1 is MRHNA, CDR2 SNTAGT. The CDR3 DNA reads TGTGCCAGCAGTGACTCGGCCCAGGACTCTGAGCAGTTCTTC. It codes for CASSDSAQDSEQFF.

Of note for this clone: Other nucleotide sequences in the sample specify the same CDR3. CDR3 protein: CASSERGNEQFF. The CDR3 nucleotides are TGTGCCAGCAGCGAACGGGGGAATGAGCAGTTCTTC. The chain has TRBV9 and TRBJ2-1, with D possibly TRBD2 on 6 matching bases. This CDR3 region has 12 residues. Trimming shortened V by 3 bases and J by 7 bases, and 8 bases separated the two germline ends. CDR1 SGDLS and CDR2 YYNGEE come from the germline V gene.

The chain links TRBV7-2 to TRBJ1-2; D unclear. This CDR3 comprises 13 residues. Trimming took off 5 bases at V and 0 bases at J, with 7 bases between the two ends. Looked up from germline, CDR1 is SGHTA and CDR2 is FQGNSA. The CDR3 is CASSLLANYGYTF. The CDR3 region has the DNA TGTGCCAGCAGCCTATTAGCTAACTATGGCTACACCTTC.

The J gene is TRBJ1-1, the V gene TRBV2, with D possibly TRBD1 on 6 matching bases. V was pared by 10 bases and J by 1 base, with 10 bases between. This CDR3 is 12 amino acids long. Germline CDR1 and CDR2: SNHLY and FYNNEI. The CDR3 spells CANRQENTEAFF. In nucleotides, the CDR3 is TGTGCCAATAGACAGGAGAACACTGAAGCTTTCTTT.

The rearrangement uses TRBV7-2 and TRBJ1-4; tentative D call: TRBD1 (5 bases). This CDR3 is built from 16 residues. With 5 bases removed from V and 4 bases from J, the gap between germline ends came to 17 bases. The V gene's germline CDR1 is SGHTA and CDR2 FQGNSA. In DNA, the CDR3 is TGTGCCAGCAGCCTCAACAGGTTTCGAGTTAATGAAAAACTGTTTTTT. Protein sequence: CASSLNRFRVNEKLFF.

The rearrangement uses TRBV2 and TRBJ2-7; 11 bases line up with TRBD1. The CDR3 covers 15 residues. Losses at the gene ends were 4 bases for V and 2 bases for J; bases not matched to a gene: 4. Germline V gene sequence: CDR1 SNHLY, CDR2 FYNNEI. Here the CDR3 DNA reads TGTGCCAGCAGTGGGGGACAGGGGGTAACCTACGAGCAGTACTTC. Translating it yields CASSGGQGVTYEQYF.

The chain employs TRBV4-2 and TRBJ1-1, with TRBD1 matching 10 bases. This CDR3 is 19 amino acids long. Germline V gene lookup returns CDR1 LGHNA and CDR2 YNFKEQ. Unmatched junction bases numbered 19, after V lost 4 bases and J lost 5 bases. DNA for the CDR3: TGTGCCAGCAGCCTAACTTACCGGGACAGGGGCGGTCGGACGACTGAAGCTTTCTTT. Protein: CASSLTYRDRGGRTTEAFF.

The chain joins TRBV30 to TRBJ1-2, with a tentative D call TRBD1 (6 bases). The CDR3 loop spans 17 amino acids. Germline CDR1 is GTSNPN and CDR2 is SVGIG (reference sequence). Trimming stripped 4 bases from V and 3 bases from J, with 24 bases between. This chain's CDR3 is CAWTPPGRGVLYYGYTF. The CDR3 DNA reads as TGTGCCTGGACTCCCCCCGGCAGGGGAGTCCTCTACTATGGCTACACCTTC.

This chain links TRBV7-9 with TRBJ1-5; TRBD1 is a possible D gene (5 bases). The ends were cut back, 0 bases at V and 2 bases at J, with 11 bases in the middle. Germline assignment: CDR1 SEHNR and CDR2 FQNEAQ (reference sequence). CDR3 length: 16 amino acids. CDR3 coding DNA: TGTGCCAGCAGCTTAGCGTTGGCAGGGCGCAATCAGCCCCAGCATTTT. Protein sequence: CASSLALAGRNQPQHF.

V and J are TRBV7-2 and TRBJ2-7; 7 bases match TRBD2. From germline, CDR1 is SGHTA and CDR2 FQGNSA. Trimming at V came to 5 bases and at J to 2 bases, leaving 9 bases not matched to a gene. There are 15 residues in the CDR3. The CDR3: CASSPKWAGAYEQYF. The CDR3 nucleotides read TGTGCCAGCAGCCCTAAGTGGGCGGGGGCCTACGAGCAGTACTTC.

This rearrangement joins TRBV9 to TRBJ1-3, with 8 bases that match TRBD1. V was pared by 2 bases and J by 2 bases, with 3 bases of the junction left unmatched. From germline, CDR1 is SGDLS and CDR2 YYNGEE. The CDR3 covers 15 residues. CDR3 coding DNA: TGTGCCAGCAGCGTGGAGACAGGGGCTGGAAACACCATATATTTT. Its protein is CASSVETGAGNTIYF. Drawing the rest from reference TRBV9 and TRBJ1-3, the complete variable domain is DSGVTQTPKHLITATGQRVTLRCSPRSGDLSVYWYQQSLDQGLQFLIQYYNGEERAKGNILERFSAQQFPDLHSELNLSSLELGDSALYFCASSVETGAGNTIYFGEGSWLTVV.

This clone was seen a handful of times. J is TRBJ2-7 and V is TRBV7-2; 9 bases match TRBD2. Per the germline V gene, CDR1 is SGHTA and CDR2 is FQGNSA. V shed 5 bases and J 7 bases; nucleotides not matched to a gene: 15. The CDR3 consists of 16 residues. CDR3 sequence reads: CASSPYPGLAYGEQYF. The CDR3 DNA is TGTGCCAGCAGCCCATACCCGGGACTAGCATATGGGGAGCAGTACTTC.